A selection of T cell receptor beta chains follows, all from one sample in a study of cytomegalovirus exposure and HLA in healthy donors. Data came from immunoSEQ multiplex PCR; TCRdb stores just in-frame clones and leaves some out. Of about 150,000 clones in the sample, 70% to 85% were seen once. The sample taken for sequencing was PBMCs. Receptors originate from a man aged 25 to 40 in good health and CMV-seronegative. Each CDR3 is given with its conserved first and last residue. D genes are given only for firm matches. The size of a clone is reported for some rows only, either as once, few or many, or as a class for expanded clones.

J: TRBJ2-7
D: .
size: .
V: TRBV11-2
CDR3: CASRSTGFHEQYF
DNA: TGTGCCAGCAGGTCTACAGGGTTTCACGAGCAGTACTTC

J: TRBJ1-6
D: TRBD1
size: .
V: TRBV6-1
CDR3: CASSGGTGANSPLHF
DNA: TGTGCCAGCAGTGGAGGGACAGGGGCTAATTCACCCCTCCACTTT

J: TRBJ2-2
D: TRBD1
size: few
V: TRBV7-6
CDR3: CASSSDRATGELFF
DNA: TGTGCCAGCAGCTCCGACAGGGCCACCGGGGAGCTGTTTTTT

J: TRBJ2-1
D: TRBD2
size: .
V: TRBV10-2
CDR3: CASSETSGGSQQFF
DNA: TGCGCCAGCAGTGAAACTAGCGGGGGAAGTCAGCAGTTCTTC

J: TRBJ2-2
D: .
size: few
V: TRBV4-3
CDR3: CASSPGQGFNTGELFF
DNA: TGCGCCAGCAGCCCAGGGCAGGGATTCAACACCGGGGAGCTGTTTTTT

J: TRBJ2-1
D: TRBD2
size: few
V: TRBV4-3
CDR3: CASSQERGTSGGHEQFF
DNA: TGCGCCAGCAGCCAAGAACGCGGGACTAGCGGGGGCCATGAGCAGTTCTTC

J: TRBJ1-2
D: .
size: .
V: TRBV5-4
CDR3: CASSLGRGNYGYTF
DNA: TGTGCCAGCAGCTTGGGCAGGGGTAACTATGGCTACACCTTC

J: TRBJ1-1
D: .
size: .
V: TRBV19
CDR3: CASSPLTLNTEAFF
DNA: TGTGCCAGTAGCCCATTAACATTGAACACTGAAGCTTTCTTT

J: TRBJ2-2
D: TRBD1
size: few
V: TRBV6-5
CDR3: CASSSGTGSNTGELFF
DNA: TGTGCCAGCAGTTCCGGGACAGGATCGAACACCGGGGAGCTGTTTTTT

J: TRBJ2-3
D: .
size: .
V: TRBV10-3
CDR3: CAISASGGQGRTDTQYF
DNA: TGTGCCATCAGTGCTTCCGGGGGGCAAGGTCGCACAGATACGCAGTATTTT

J: TRBJ2-7
D: .
size: once
V: TRBV7-2
CDR3: CASSRGAGSSYEQYF
DNA: TGTGCCAGCAGCCGGGGCGCGGGGAGCTCCTACGAGCAGTACTTC

J: TRBJ2-5
D: TRBD2
size: .
V: TRBV28
CDR3: CASREAGEETQYF
DNA: TGTGCCAGCAGAGAAGCGGGGGAAGAGACCCAGTACTTC

J: TRBJ2-3
D: TRBD1
size: .
V: TRBV14
CDR3: CASSRLGQGIFTDTQYF
DNA: TGTGCCAGCAGCCGGCTGGGACAGGGAATATTTACAGATACGCAGTATTTT

J: TRBJ1-2
D: .
size: .
V: TRBV9
CDR3: CASSVGGGEGYTF
DNA: TGTGCCAGCAGCGTAGGGGGGGGAGAAGGCTACACCTTC

J: TRBJ1-5
D: .
size: .
V: TRBV6-1
CDR3: CASSRTDSNQPQHF
DNA: TGTGCCAGCAGTCGGACTGATAGCAATCAGCCCCAGCATTTT